One sample yielded the 5 T cell receptor beta chains listed below, sequenced in a study of PD-L1 blockade in urothelial cancer. TCRdb's copy holds only in-frame clones and misses some; the assay was immunoSEQ multiplex PCR. Of about 91,000 clones in the sample, 90% are singletons; the top ten hold roughly 9.4%. The source was PBMCs, collected around atezolizumab (anti-PD-L1) treatment. The receptors shown here come from a man aged 55 to 70 with urothelial cancer.

V gene TRBV10-1 combines with J gene TRBJ1-2; D is unresolved. The V end was cut by 3 bases, the J end by 7 bases, with 12 bases between. The CDR3 totals 13 residues. Germline assignment: CDR1 WNHNN and CDR2 SYGVQD (reference sequence). The CDR3 nucleotides read TGCGCCAGCAGTGAACTACGGGAGGGTGGCTACACCTTC. It yields the protein CASSELREGGYTF.

This chain joins TRBV19 and TRBJ2-7; D is possibly TRBD1 (6 bases). CDR3 size: 14 residues. Germline CDR1 reads LNHDA; CDR2 reads SQIVND (reference sequence). Trimming took 3 bases from V and 1 from J, leaving 10 bases between them. The CDR3 region has the DNA TGTGCCAGTAGTATCAGGACAGAGTCCTACGAGCAGTACTTC. This gives the protein CASSIRTESYEQYF.

This chain uses TRBV5-4 with TRBJ2-1, with 12 bases aligning to TRBD2. This CDR3 contains 17 residues. With 1 base clipped from V and 6 bases from J, the junction kept 8 bases outside the gene matches. Germline V gene lookup returns CDR1 SGHNT and CDR2 YYREEE (reference sequence). This CDR3 reads CASSLRLAGGPLNEQFF. Written as DNA, the CDR3 is TGTGCCAGCAGCTTGCGTCTAGCGGGAGGGCCTCTCAATGAGCAGTTCTTC. The full variable domain, rest sourced from reference TRBV5-4 and TRBJ2-1, is ETGVTQSPTHLIKTRGQQVTLRCSSQSGHNTVSWYQQALGQGPQFIFQYYREEENGRGNFPPRFSGLQFPNYSSELNVNALELDDSALYLCASSLRLAGGPLNEQFFGPGTRLTVL.

The chain combines TRBV21-1 with TRBJ1-6; the table's D call TRBD1 went unverified against the DNA. TRBV21-1 has pseudogene status. This CDR3 spans 15 amino acids. CDR3 residues: CASSKGDRYNSPLHF. The CDR3 DNA sequence: TGTGCCAGCAGCAAAGGTGACAGATATAATTCACCCCTCCACTTT.

This chain connects TRBV18 to TRBJ1-1; no reliable D call. The CDR3 extends over 12 amino acids. Trimming took off 4 bases at V and 6 bases at J, with 9 bases between the two ends. The germline CDR1 and CDR2 sequences are KGHSH and LQKENI. As DNA, the CDR3 is TGTGCCAGCTCACTTAAAACACCTGAAGCTTTCTTT. This codes for CASSLKTPEAFF.